This T cell receptor beta chain was obtained from a study of blood T cell repertoires in COVID-19 (TCRdb year 2020). Describing the broader study: Samples covering the acute and convalescent phases of COVID-19 were provided by collaborators in the United States, Italy and Spain. The material from the prospective study consisted of cDNA or gDNA derived from T cells, B-cell-depleted T cells, or PBMCs. Subjects who had been exposed to COVID-19, were actively infected with it, or had recovered from it provided the deeply sampled blood TCRbeta repertoires that made up the dataset. The repertoires were released in a freely available public database meant as a resource for research on the immune response to SARS-CoV-2. The samples were drawn from the first 160 participants of the ongoing ImmuneRACE study and from 950 to 1,500 subjects provided by 6 global collaborators. Sample metadata almost always included a de-identified subject ID, COVID-19 status, age in years and sex. HLA class I and class II types, where available, came from metadata supplied by the sample provider rather than from assay-based typing.

The paper as a whole reports these results and caveats: Clinical and demographic metadata were provided uncurated, with the amount varying by source and participant.

Enrolling through a virtual design, the prospective study's participants ranged in age from roughly 18 to 100 years and lived across 24 United States geographic areas. To assign participants to cohorts, the prospective study relied on clinical history that participants themselves reported in a screening survey and a study questionnaire. Each participant in the prospective study had whole blood, serum and a nasopharyngeal or oropharyngeal swab collected by mobile phlebotomists. Over a 2-month period, participants in the prospective study had the option of providing additional blood draws and questionnaires. Before DNA extraction, prospective study blood samples were shipped either frozen or at room temperature. TCRbeta CDR3 regions were amplified from genomic DNA by means of the immunoSEQ Assay, a bias-controlled multiplex PCR. In the original analysis: The number of nucleated cells in each sample was estimated by amplification of reference gene primers within the assay. To quantify the absolute abundance of each unique TCRbeta CDR3 rearrangement, sequence reads were collapsed and filtered. Productive Simpson clonality was computed per sample as the square root of Simpson's diversity index over productive rearrangements. Held by TCRdb, this immuneACCESS table contains in-frame sequences only and omits some clones. Under half of the omission traces to an unresolved V gene where checked; the cause of the rest is unknown. Clone size and V and J calls were adopted from that table, with D and trimming inferred from the DNA. Within this sample are a few hundred thousand clones, with about nine tenths of them counted one time only. The top ten clones comprise around 10% of the sample.

A note on this clone: Its antigen specificity is not known. The record has no base qualities; no much larger clone is one base away.

Sequencing used PBMCs or T cells enriched from blood (not recorded which). This TCR was sampled from a man between 18 and 35 years old with acute COVID-19.

The DNA sequence is given as TGTGCCAGCAGCCCCGGTAGCGGCACAGATACGCAGTATTTT. Translated, it gives CASSPGSGTDTQYF. This sequence uses TRBV9 and TRBJ2-3; the D gene is perhaps TRBD2, on 5 matching bases. There are 14 amino acids in the CDR3, from cysteine to phenylalanine inclusive. CDR3 DNA is the only sequence kept; it has 42 bases, read in frame from the first base. Reading the germline V gene gives CDR1 SGDLS and CDR2 YYNGEE. Trimming removed 4 bases from V and 1 base from J, leaving 10 bases between the germline ends.